The sequence of this TCR beta chain was determined in a study of blood T cell repertoires in COVID-19. On the study more broadly: The study drew acute and convalescent COVID-19 samples from the United States, Italy and Spain. The analysed material was cDNA or gDNA that came from T cells, B-cell-depleted T cells, or PBMCs.

In the original analysis: Researchers report that nucleated cell counts were estimated from reference gene primer amplification. The protocol was immunoSEQ multiplex PCR, while the TCRdb copy is restricted to in-frame clones and leaves out a portion. Clone size and V and J calls were adopted from that table, with D and trimming inferred from the DNA. The sample consists of about 180,000 clones, 80% to 85% of them appearing once. This CDR3 comprises 15 residues. Germline CDR1 is MRHNA and CDR2 is SNTAGT. V lost 6 bases and J lost 3, with 18 bases in between. Sequenced input: peripheral blood. This chain links TRBV6-4 with TRBJ2-7, with D hard to call. The source is a woman in her 70s with COVID-19, enrolled during active disease. Here the CDR3 reads CASSKDTILYYEQYF. The CDR3 DNA reads TGTGCCAGCAGCAAAGACACCATCCTTTACTACGAGCAGTACTTC.